The 9 T cell receptor beta chains listed next were all sequenced from one sample in a study of CD8 T cells in Susac syndrome (dated by TCRdb to about 2019). Library method: the immunoSEQ multiplex PCR assay. RNA was extracted with the RNeasy kit and roughly 0.5 to 1 ug was reverse transcribed using random hexamers. TCRdb reprocessing: public reads trimmed at Q25 with fastp, clones called with MiXCR, in-frame beta chains kept. A single entry per CDR3 protein holds the most common genes and DNA from its merged rows. The sample table contains just over 300,000 distinct CDR3 sequences; only one count was recorded for 90% to 95% of them. Around 0.07% of the sample is held by the ten biggest clonotypes. The sequenced sample consisted of CD4+ T cells from PBMCs. The receptors derive from a human donor with multiple sclerosis.

The chain joins TRBV6-1 to TRBJ2-3; D is unclear. Germline-derived CDR1 and CDR2 are MNHNS and SASEGT. This CDR3 spans 11 amino acids. Trimming removed 6 bases at V and 6 bases at J, with 7 bases between. CDR3 bases: TGTGCCAGCAGCGGGTACGATACGCAGTATTTT. It encodes CASSGYDTQYF.

The chain joins TRBV12-3 or TRBV12-4 to TRBJ1-2; the D is unclear. This CDR3 spans 14 amino acids. Trimming left V 2 bases short and J 11 bases short, with 18 bases between. The CDR3 sequence: CASSLNLAVSKYTF. CDR3 DNA: TGTGCCAGCAGTTTAAATTTGGCGGTCAGCAAATACACCTTC.

This clonotype was counted a few times. The V gene is TRBV12-3 or TRBV12-4, the J gene TRBJ2-1; TRBD2 aligns across 11 bases. The CDR3 is 15 residues long. Trimming cost V 3 bases and J 2 bases; bases outside gene matches: 0. For the CDR3, the DNA is TGTGCCAGCAGTTTTAGCGGGAGGGCCTACAATGAGCAGTTCTTC. The encoded protein is CASSFSGRAYNEQFF.

The CDR3 is CASKSPSAGNYNEQFF. The CDR3 DNA follows: TGTGCCAGTAAGTCCCCGTCAGCGGGAAACTACAATGAGCAGTTCTTC. The chain combines TRBV19 with TRBJ2-1; TRBD2 aligns across 7 bases. Germline trimming cut 7 bases from V and 3 bases from J; bases unmatched to any gene: 12. The CDR3 extends over 16 amino acids. Germline CDR1 LNHDA, CDR2 SQIVND (reference sequence).

The rearrangement links TRBV29-1 to TRBJ1-1; 8 bases map to TRBD1. Germline V CDR1 and CDR2: SQVTM, ANQGSEA. Unmatched junction bases numbered 4, after V lost 3 bases and J lost 4 bases. The CDR3 sequence is 13 residues long. CDR3 nucleotides: TGCAGCGTTGATGGACAGGGAGGCACTGAAGCTTTCTTT. Its protein product is CSVDGQGGTEAFF. The full variable domain, completed using reference TRBV29-1 and TRBJ1-1, is SAVISQKPSRDICQRGTSLTIQCQVDSQVTMMFWYRQQPGQSLTLIATANQGSEATYESGFVIDKFPISRPNLTFSTLTVSNMSPEDSSIYLCSVDGQGGTEAFFGQGTRLTVV.

The chain has TRBV30 and TRBJ1-5; the D is unclear. The CDR3 contains 14 residues. CDR1 and CDR2 (germline): GTSNPN, SVGIG (reference sequence). Trimming cost V 0 bases and J 3 bases, with 9 bases left between them. The CDR3, as DNA: TGTGCCTGGAGTGTACACATGGACAATCAGCCCCAGCATTTT. Protein sequence: CAWSVHMDNQPQHF.

This clonotype came up once. At one end the junction does not follow the germline gene, possibly because of a read error. The V gene is TRBV20-1, the J gene TRBJ1-4; no reliable D call. This CDR3 contains 13 residues. The germline V gene has CDR1 DFQATT and CDR2 SNEGSKA (reference sequence). CDR3 protein: CSSPSATNKKLFF. Here the CDR3 DNA reads TGCAGCTCCCCCTCGGCAACTAATAAAAAACTGTTTTTT.

Only a few counts were recorded for this clonotype. This rearrangement joins TRBV6-1 to TRBJ1-2; 12 bases align to TRBD1. In germline, CDR1 is MNHNS, CDR2 SASEGT. The trim removed 7 bases at V and 8 bases at J, leaving 8 bases unmatched. This CDR3 contains 14 residues. CDR3 amino acids: CASIRGQGAEGYTF. CDR3 nucleotide sequence: TGTGCCAGCATTCGGGGACAGGGGGCGGAAGGCTACACCTTC.

This chain uses TRBV29-1 with TRBJ2-1; possibly TRBD2 for D (6 bases). The CDR3 runs to 14 residues. Germline loops: CDR1 SQVTM, CDR2 ANQGSEA. V lost 4 bases and J lost 2, with 12 bases in between. Here the CDR3 reads CSVALRLAYNEQFF. Here the CDR3 DNA reads TGCAGCGTTGCCTTGCGACTAGCCTACAATGAGCAGTTCTTC.